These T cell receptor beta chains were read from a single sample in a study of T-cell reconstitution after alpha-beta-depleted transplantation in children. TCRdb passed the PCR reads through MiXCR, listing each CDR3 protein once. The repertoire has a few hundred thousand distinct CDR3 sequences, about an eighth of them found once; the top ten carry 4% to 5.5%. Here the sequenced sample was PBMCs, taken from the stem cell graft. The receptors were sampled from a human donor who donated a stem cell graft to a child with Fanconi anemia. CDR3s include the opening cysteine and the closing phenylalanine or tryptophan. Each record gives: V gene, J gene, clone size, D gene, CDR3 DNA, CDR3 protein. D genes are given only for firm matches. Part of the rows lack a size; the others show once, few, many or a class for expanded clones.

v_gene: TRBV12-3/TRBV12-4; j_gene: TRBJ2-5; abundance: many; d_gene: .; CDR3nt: TGTGCCAGCAGTTTTCGGGAAGGGACCCAGTACTTC; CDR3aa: CASSFREGTQYF
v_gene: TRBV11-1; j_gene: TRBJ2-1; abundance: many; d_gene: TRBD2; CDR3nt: TGTGCCAGCAGCTTACGCGAAGGGACTAGCCGCGCCTTTAGCTCCTACAATGAGCAGTTCTTC; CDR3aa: CASSLREGTSRAFSSYNEQFF
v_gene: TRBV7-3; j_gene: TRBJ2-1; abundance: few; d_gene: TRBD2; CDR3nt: TGTGCCAGCAGCTCTAGCGGGGGGGCGGGAAGTGAGCAGTTCTTC; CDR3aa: CASSSSGGAGSEQFF
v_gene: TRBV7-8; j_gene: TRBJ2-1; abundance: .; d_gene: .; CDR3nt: TGTGCCAGCAGCCGCGGCGGGGATCGTGAGCAGTTCTTC; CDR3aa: CASSRGGDREQFF
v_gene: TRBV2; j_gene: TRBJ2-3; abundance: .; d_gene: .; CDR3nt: TGTGCCAGCAAGGGGACCACAGATACGCAGTATTTT; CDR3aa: CASKGTTDTQYF
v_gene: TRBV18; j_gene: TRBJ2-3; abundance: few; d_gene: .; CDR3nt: TGTGCCAGCTCACGGGATGCTGCAGGGGCCAGAGATACGCAGTATTTT; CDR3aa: CASSRDAAGARDTQYF
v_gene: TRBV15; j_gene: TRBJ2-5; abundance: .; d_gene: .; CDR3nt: TGTGCCACCAGCAGAGATTTTACCGGGACGGAGCAAGAGACCCAGTACTTC; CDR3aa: CATSRDFTGTEQETQYF
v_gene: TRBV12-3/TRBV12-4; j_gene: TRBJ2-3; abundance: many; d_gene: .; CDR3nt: TGTGCCAGCAGTTTGAATTCCAGAGATACGCAGTATTTT; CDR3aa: CASSLNSRDTQYF
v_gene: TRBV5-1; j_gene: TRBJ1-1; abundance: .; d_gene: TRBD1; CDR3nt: TGCGCCAGCAGCGTAAATTCAGGGGGGACTGAAGCTTTCTTT; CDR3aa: CASSVNSGGTEAFF
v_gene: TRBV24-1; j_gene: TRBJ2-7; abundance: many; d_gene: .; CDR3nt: TGTGCCACCAGTCAGGGGGGCGAGCAGTACTTC; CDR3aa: CATSQGGEQYF
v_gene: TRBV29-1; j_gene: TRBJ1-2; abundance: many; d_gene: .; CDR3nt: TGCAGCGTTTATCAGGGGCGAGGTGGCTACACCTTC; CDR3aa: CSVYQGRGGYTF
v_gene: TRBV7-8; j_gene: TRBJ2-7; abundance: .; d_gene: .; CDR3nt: TGTGCCAGCAGCCGTGGGGAGGACTACGAGCAGTACTTC; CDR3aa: CASSRGEDYEQYF
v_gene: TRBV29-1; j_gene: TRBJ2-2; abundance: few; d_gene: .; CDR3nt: TGCAGCGTTCTAAGGGGGACCAACACCGGGGAGCTGTTTTTT; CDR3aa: CSVLRGTNTGELFF
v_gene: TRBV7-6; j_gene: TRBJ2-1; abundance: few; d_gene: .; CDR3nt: TGTGCCAGCAGCTTACTCCTGGGGGCCGGGAGCTCGCATGAGCAGTTCTTC; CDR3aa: CASSLLLGAGSSHEQFF
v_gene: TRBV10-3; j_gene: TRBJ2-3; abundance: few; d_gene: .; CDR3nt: TGTGCCATCAGTGGGAGGAGGGGATCGGGGTCGACAGATACGCAGTATTTT; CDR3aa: CAISGRRGSGSTDTQYF
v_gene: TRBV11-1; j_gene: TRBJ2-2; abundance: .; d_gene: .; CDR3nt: TGTGCCAGCAGCCCCCTGGGGGGGGCTACCGGGGAGCTGTTTTTT; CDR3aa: CASSPLGGATGELFF
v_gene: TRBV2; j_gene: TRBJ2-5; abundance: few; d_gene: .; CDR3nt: TGTGCCAGCAGTATTACATTAACGTGGGAGGGGGCTAGGGAAGAGACCCAGTACTTC; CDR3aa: CASSITLTWEGAREETQYF
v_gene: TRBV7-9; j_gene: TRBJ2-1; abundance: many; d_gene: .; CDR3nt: TGTGCCAGCAGCTTAGGTTTTGGCGAGGGCAATGAGCAGTTCTTC; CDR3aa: CASSLGFGEGNEQFF
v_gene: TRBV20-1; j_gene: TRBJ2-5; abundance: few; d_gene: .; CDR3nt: TGCAGTGCTAGAGATCCTGGTAGCGTCGGTGAGACCCAGTACTTC; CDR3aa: CSARDPGSVGETQYF
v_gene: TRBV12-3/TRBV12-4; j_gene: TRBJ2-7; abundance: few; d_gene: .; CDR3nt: TGTGCCAGCAGGTTCTCACAACAGGGAGAGCAGTACTTC; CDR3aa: CASRFSQQGEQYF
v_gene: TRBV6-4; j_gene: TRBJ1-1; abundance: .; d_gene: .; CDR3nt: TGTGCCAGCAGTGCAACAATGAACACTGAAGCTTTCTTT; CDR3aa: CASSATMNTEAFF
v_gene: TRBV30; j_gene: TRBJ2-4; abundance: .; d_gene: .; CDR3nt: TGTGCCTGGAGTAACAGGTTAAACATTCAGTACTTC; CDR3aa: CAWSNRLNIQYF
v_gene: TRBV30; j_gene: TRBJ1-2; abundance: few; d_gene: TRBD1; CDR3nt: TGTGCCTGGAGGCGCGCCGGGACAGGGAATGGCTACACCTTC; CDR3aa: CAWRRAGTGNGYTF
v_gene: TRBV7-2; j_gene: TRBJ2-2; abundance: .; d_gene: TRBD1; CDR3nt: TGTGCCAGCAGCCCATGGGACAGAATCCCCGGGGAGCTGTTTTTT; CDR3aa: CASSPWDRIPGELFF
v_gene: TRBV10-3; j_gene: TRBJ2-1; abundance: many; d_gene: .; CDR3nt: TGTGCCATCAGTGGGGGGCGAGGGGCGGGCGATGAGCAGTTCTTC; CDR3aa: CAISGGRGAGDEQFF
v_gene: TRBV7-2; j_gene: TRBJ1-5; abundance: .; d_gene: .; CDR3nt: TGTGCCAGCAGCTTGTGGCTAGATCAGCCCCAGCATTTT; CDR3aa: CASSLWLDQPQHF
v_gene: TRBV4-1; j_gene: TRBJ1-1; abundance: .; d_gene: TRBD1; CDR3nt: TGCGCCAGCAGCCAAGGACCCCAGGGGGCGCGGGACACTGAAGCTTTCTTT; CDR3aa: CASSQGPQGARDTEAFF
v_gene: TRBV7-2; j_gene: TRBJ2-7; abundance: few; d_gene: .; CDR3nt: TGTGCCAGCAGCTTAGGTGACTACAGTAGATACTACGAGCAGTACTTC; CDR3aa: CASSLGDYSRYYEQYF
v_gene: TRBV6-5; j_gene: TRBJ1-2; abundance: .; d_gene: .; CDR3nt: TGTGCCAGCAGTTACTCGAACAATCCTGGCTACACCTTC; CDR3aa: CASSYSNNPGYTF
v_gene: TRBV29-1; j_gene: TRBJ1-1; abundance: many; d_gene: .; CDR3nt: TGCAGCGTTGAGCGGGTTGGGACTGAAGCTTTCTTT; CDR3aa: CSVERVGTEAFF
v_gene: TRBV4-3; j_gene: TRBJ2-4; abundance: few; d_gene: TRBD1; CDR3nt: TGCGCCAGCAGCCGTACAGGGGGCCCCGGGGACATTCAGTACTTC; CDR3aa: CASSRTGGPGDIQYF
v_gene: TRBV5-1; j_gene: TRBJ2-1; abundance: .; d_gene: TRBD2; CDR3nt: TGCGCCAGCAGCTCACTAGCGGGGATGTACAATGAGCAGTTCTTC; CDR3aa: CASSSLAGMYNEQFF
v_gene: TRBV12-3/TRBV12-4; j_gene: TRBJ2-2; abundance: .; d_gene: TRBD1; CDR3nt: TGTGCCAGCAGCAATCCCGACAGGGAAGTCGACACCGGGGAGCTGTTTTTT; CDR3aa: CASSNPDREVDTGELFF
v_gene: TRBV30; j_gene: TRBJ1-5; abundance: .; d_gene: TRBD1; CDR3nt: TGTGCCTGGAGCGTAAGGACAGGGGAGCCCCAGCATTTT; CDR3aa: CAWSVRTGEPQHF
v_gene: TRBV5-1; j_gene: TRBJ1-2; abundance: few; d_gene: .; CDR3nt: TGCGCCAGCAGCTTGGCCGGGGGATGGGAAGGCTACACCTTC; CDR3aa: CASSLAGGWEGYTF
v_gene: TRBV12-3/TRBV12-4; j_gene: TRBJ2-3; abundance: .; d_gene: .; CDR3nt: TGTGCCAGCAGTTTAAGTACTTCCCGATCTAGCACAGATACGCAGTATTTT; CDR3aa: CASSLSTSRSSTDTQYF
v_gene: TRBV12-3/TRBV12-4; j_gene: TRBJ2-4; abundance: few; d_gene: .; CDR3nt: TGTGCCAGCAGTTTAAGGACGGTAGAAAACATTCAGTACTTC; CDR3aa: CASSLRTVENIQYF
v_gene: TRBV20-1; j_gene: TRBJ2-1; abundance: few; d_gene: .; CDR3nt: TGCAGTGCTAGAGGAATGGAGCAACGATTAACTAATGAGCAGTTCTTC; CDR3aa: CSARGMEQRLTNEQFF
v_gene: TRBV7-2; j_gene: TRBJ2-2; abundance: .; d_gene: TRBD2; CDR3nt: TGTGCCAGCAGCTTACTCCGGGAGGCGGTCGGGGAGCTGTTTTTT; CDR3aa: CASSLLREAVGELFF